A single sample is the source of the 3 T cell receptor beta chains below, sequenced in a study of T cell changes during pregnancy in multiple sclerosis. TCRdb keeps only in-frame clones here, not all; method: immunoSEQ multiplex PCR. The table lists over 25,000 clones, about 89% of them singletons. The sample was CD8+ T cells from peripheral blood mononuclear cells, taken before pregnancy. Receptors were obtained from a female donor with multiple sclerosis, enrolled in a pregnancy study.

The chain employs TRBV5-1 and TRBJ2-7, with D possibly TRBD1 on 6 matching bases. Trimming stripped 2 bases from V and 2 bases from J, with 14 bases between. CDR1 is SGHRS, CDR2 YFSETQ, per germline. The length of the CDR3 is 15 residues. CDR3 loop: CASSLPGHQTYEQYF. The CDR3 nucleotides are TGCGCCAGCAGCTTACCGGGACACCAGACCTACGAGCAGTACTTC.

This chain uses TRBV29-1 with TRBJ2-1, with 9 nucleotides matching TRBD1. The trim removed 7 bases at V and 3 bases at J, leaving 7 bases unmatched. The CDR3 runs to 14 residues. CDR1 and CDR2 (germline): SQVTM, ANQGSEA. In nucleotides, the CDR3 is TGCAGCGCAAAGGACAGGGGCAACTACAATGAGCAGTTCTTC. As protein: CSAKDRGNYNEQFF.

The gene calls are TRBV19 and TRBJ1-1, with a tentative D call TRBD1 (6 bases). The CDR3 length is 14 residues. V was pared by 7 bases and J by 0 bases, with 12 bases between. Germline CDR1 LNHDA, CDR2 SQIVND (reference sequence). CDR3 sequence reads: CASIPGGLNTEAFF. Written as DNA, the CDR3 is TGTGCCAGTATTCCCGGGGGGCTGAACACTGAAGCTTTCTTT.